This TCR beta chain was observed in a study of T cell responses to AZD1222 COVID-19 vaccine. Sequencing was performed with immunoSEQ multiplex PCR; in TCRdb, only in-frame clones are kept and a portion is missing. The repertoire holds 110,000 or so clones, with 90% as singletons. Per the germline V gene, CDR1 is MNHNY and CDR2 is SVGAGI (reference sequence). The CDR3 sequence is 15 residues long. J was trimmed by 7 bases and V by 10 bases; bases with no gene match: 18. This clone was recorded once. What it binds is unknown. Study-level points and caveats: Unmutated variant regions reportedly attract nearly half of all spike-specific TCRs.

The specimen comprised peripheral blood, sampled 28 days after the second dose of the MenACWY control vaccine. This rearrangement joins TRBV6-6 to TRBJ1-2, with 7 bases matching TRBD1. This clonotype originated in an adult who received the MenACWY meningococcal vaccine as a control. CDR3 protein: CATTAPPTGIGGYTF. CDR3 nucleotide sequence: TGTGCCACCACCGCCCCCCCGACAGGGATTGGTGGCTACACCTTC.